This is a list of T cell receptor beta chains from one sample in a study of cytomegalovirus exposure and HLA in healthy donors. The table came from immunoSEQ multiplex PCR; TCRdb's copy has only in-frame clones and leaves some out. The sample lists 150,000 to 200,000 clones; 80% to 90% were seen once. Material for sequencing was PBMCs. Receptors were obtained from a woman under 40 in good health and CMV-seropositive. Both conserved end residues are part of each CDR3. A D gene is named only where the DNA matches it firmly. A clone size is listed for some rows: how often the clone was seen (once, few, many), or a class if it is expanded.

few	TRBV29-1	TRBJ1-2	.	CSSGGSYGYTF	TGCAGCTCTGGCGGATCCTATGGCTACACCTTC
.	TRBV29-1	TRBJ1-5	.	CSVLSGHPNQPQHF	TGCAGCGTTCTCTCGGGACACCCTAATCAGCCCCAGCATTTT
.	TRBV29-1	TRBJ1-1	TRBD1	CSVPNRGRSTEAFF	TGCAGCGTCCCAAACAGGGGGCGTAGTACTGAAGCTTTCTTT
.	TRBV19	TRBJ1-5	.	CASSMLGSGFGNQPQHF	TGTGCCAGTAGTATGTTAGGGTCGGGGTTCGGCAATCAGCCCCAGCATTTT
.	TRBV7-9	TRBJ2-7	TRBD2	CASSQDRTSGRAYEQYF	TGTGCCAGCAGCCAGGACCGGACTAGCGGGAGGGCCTACGAGCAGTACTTC
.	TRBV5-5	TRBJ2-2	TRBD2	CASSLYSSGSTGELFF	TGTGCCAGCAGCTTGTACTCCAGCGGGAGCACCGGGGAGCTGTTTTTT
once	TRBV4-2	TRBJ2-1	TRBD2	CASSHIPGFGTSGANYNEQFF	TGTGCCAGCAGCCATATTCCGGGGTTCGGGACTAGCGGGGCAAACTACAATGAGCAGTTCTTC
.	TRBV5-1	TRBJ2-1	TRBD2	CASSSGLAGGEQFF	TGCGCCAGCAGCTCCGGACTAGCGGGAGGTGAGCAGTTCTTC
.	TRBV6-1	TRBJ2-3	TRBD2	CASSGSGRAGDTQYF	TGTGCCAGCAGTGGAAGCGGGAGGGCCGGGGATACGCAGTATTTT
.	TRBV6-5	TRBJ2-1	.	CASSYSRALNNEQFF	TGTGCCAGCAGTTACTCGAGGGCCCTCAACAATGAGCAGTTCTTC
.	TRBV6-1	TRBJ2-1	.	CASSESSLSYNEQFF	TGTGCCAGCAGTGAATCTAGCTTGTCCTACAATGAGCAGTTCTTC
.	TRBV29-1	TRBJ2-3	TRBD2	CSVERMAGGTDTQYF	TGCAGCGTTGAAAGAATGGCGGGAGGGACAGATACGCAGTATTTT
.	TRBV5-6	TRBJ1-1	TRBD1	CASSGGQGNTEAFF	TGTGCCAGCAGCGGGGGACAGGGCAACACTGAAGCTTTCTTT
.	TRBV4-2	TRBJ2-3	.	CASSQDATTGTDTQYF	TGTGCCAGCAGCCAAGATGCTACGACTGGCACAGATACGCAGTATTTT
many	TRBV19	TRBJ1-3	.	CASSIAVSGNTIYF	TGTGCCAGTAGTATAGCGGTCTCTGGAAACACCATATATTTT
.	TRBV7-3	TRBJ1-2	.	CASSSGGVTDYGYTF	TGTGCCAGCAGCTCAGGAGGGGTTACGGACTATGGCTACACCTTC
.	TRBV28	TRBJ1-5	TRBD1	CASRTGNQPQHF	TGTGCCAGCAGGACAGGGAATCAGCCCCAGCATTTT
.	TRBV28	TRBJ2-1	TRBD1	CASSLTGPSYNEQFF	TGTGCCAGCAGCTTGACAGGGCCTTCCTACAATGAGCAGTTCTTC
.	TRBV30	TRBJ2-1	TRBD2	CAWSRGRAPNEQFF	TGTGCCTGGAGTCGGGGGAGGGCCCCCAATGAGCAGTTCTTC
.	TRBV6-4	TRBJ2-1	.	CASSAQGGYEQFF	TGTGCCAGCAGTGCGCAGGGAGGTTATGAGCAGTTCTTC
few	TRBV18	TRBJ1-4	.	CASSRGGPNEKLFF	TGTGCCAGCTCACGAGGTGGTCCCAATGAAAAACTGTTTTTT
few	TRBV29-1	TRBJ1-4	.	CSGTGPGLEEKLFF	TGCAGCGGCACAGGCCCTGGGCTCGAAGAAAAACTGTTTTTT
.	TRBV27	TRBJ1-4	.	CASSSQGNEKLFF	TGTGCCAGCAGTTCCCAGGGTAATGAAAAACTGTTTTTT
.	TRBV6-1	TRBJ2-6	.	CASSIISSGANVLTF	TGTGCCAGCAGTATAATCAGCTCTGGGGCCAACGTCCTGACTTTC
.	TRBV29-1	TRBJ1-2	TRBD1	CSVESRGTENGYTF	TGCAGCGTTGAATCAAGGGGGACAGAGAATGGCTACACCTTC
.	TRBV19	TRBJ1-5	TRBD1	CASSTGTDYQPQHF	TGTGCCAGTAGTACCGGGACAGATTATCAGCCCCAGCATTTT
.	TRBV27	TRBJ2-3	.	CASSLSQGRFNTDTQYF	TGTGCCAGCAGTTTATCTCAGGGGAGATTCAACACAGATACGCAGTATTTT
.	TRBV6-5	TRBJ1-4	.	CASSYRDLEKLFF	TGTGCCAGCAGTTACCGGGACTTAGAAAAACTGTTTTTT
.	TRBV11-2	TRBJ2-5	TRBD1	CASSLDLGQIQETQYF	TGTGCCAGCAGCTTAGATCTGGGACAGATCCAAGAGACCCAGTACTTC
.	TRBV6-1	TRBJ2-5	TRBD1	CASSAMQGVTGGTQYF	TGTGCCAGCAGTGCAATGCAGGGGGTGACTGGGGGGACCCAGTACTTC
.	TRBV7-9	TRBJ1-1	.	CASSSSRSEAFF	TGTGCCAGCAGCTCCTCTCGGTCCGAAGCTTTCTTT
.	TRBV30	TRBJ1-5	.	CAWSVTRPSNQPQHF	TGTGCCTGGAGTGTAACGAGGCCTAGCAATCAGCCCCAGCATTTT
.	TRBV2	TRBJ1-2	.	CASRPPTRGYGYTF	TGTGCCAGCAGACCGCCCACGCGGGGCTATGGCTACACCTTC
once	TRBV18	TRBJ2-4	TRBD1	CASSPPGQTTAVLAKNIQYF	TGTGCCAGCTCACCACCGGGACAGACGACCGCAGTTCTAGCCAAAAACATTCAGTACTTC
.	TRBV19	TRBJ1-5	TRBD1	CASSIDRTGNQPQHF	TGTGCCAGTAGTATAGACCGGACAGGGAATCAGCCCCAGCATTTT
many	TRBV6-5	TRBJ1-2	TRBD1	CASSYSRTGGGYGYTF	TGTGCCAGCAGTTACTCGCGGACAGGGGGTGGGTATGGCTACACCTTC
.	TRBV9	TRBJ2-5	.	CASSAGLSQETQYF	TGTGCCAGCAGCGCGGGACTGTCTCAAGAGACCCAGTACTTC
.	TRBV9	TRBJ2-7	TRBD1	CASSVGVGQGSYEQYF	TGTGCCAGCAGCGTAGGGGTCGGACAGGGCTCCTACGAGCAGTACTTC
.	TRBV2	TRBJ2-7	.	CASSAGRVNRSLYEQYF	TGTGCCAGCAGTGCTGGCCGGGTAAACAGGTCCCTCTACGAGCAGTACTTC
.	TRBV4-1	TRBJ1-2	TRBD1	CASSPLLGQVVVYGYTF	TGCGCCAGCAGCCCCCTTCTGGGACAGGTCGTCGTCTATGGCTACACCTTC
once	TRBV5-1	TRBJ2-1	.	CASSFRPSNYEQFF	TGCGCCAGCAGCTTCAGGCCGAGCAACTATGAGCAGTTCTTC
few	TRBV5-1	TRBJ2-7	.	CASSLYGTYEQYF	TGCGCCAGCAGCTTGTACGGGACCTACGAGCAGTACTTC
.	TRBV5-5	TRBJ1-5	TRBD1	CASSFGQGNQPQHF	TGTGCCAGCAGCTTCGGACAGGGGAACCAGCCCCAGCATTTT
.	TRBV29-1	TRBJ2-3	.	CSVVQQGRTDTQYF	TGCAGCGTTGTTCAACAGGGACGCACAGATACGCAGTATTTT
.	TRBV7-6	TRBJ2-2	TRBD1	CASSWSGDRGTGELFF	TGTGCCAGCAGCTGGTCTGGGGACAGGGGCACCGGGGAGCTGTTTTTT
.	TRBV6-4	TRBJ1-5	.	CASSERGNQPQHF	TGTGCCAGCAGTGAAAGAGGGAACCAGCCCCAGCATTTT
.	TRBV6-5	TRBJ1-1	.	CASSYSRANTEAFF	TGTGCCAGCAGTTACTCGCGAGCGAACACTGAAGCTTTCTTT
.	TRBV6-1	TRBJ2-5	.	CASSEVRVETQYF	TGTGCCAGCAGTGAAGTGAGGGTAGAGACCCAGTACTTC
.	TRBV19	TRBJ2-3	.	CASSIDLGGFTDTQYF	TGTGCCAGTAGTATAGATCTGGGAGGATTCACAGATACGCAGTATTTT
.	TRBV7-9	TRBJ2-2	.	CASSLVAGAGTGELFF	TGTGCCAGCAGCTTAGTAGCAGGGGCGGGCACCGGGGAGCTGTTTTTT
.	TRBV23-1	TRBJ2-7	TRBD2	CASSQKYPGLAGWKTYEQYF	TGCGCCAGCAGTCAAAAGTACCCCGGGCTAGCGGGATGGAAGACATACGAGCAGTACTTC
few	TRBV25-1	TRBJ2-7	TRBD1	CASSKRTGGYEQYF	TGTGCCAGCAGTAAACGGACAGGGGGCTACGAGCAGTACTTC
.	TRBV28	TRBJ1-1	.	CASSSKGGSETEAFF	TGTGCCAGCAGCTCCAAGGGGGGGTCGGAAACTGAAGCTTTCTTT
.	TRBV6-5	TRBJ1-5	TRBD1	CASSEDRGRGPQHF	TGTGCCAGCAGCGAGGACAGGGGGCGCGGGCCCCAGCATTTT
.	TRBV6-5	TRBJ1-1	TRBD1	CASSYVTGGTEAFF	TGTGCCAGCAGTTACGTTACAGGGGGCACTGAAGCTTTCTTT
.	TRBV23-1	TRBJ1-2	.	CASSQSCGRGYTF	TGCGCCAGCAGTCAATCGTGCGGCAGAGGCTACACCTTC